Listed below are T cell receptor beta chains from one sample, sequenced in a study of T cells after yellow fever vaccination. MiXCR, run by TCRdb on the 5' RACE reads, gives a single entry per CDR3 protein. The table includes some 150,000 distinct CDR3 sequences, about a tenth detected once. The sample in question was CD8+ T cells sorted from PBMCs, obtained 45 days after the yellow fever booster vaccination. The receptors were gathered from a man in his late teens or twenties who received the YFV17D yellow fever vaccine. Both conserved end residues are part of each CDR3. The D gene is left open where the match is weak. Expanded clones get a size class; other rows say once, few or many, or leave the size out.

v_gene	j_gene	d_gene	abundance	CDR3aa	CDR3nt
TRBV7-3	TRBJ2-2	TRBD2	NA	CASSSIARGEAGELFF	TGTGCCAGCAGCTCAATCGCTCGGGGGGAGGCCGGGGAGCTGTTTTTT
TRBV20-1	TRBJ2-3	TRBD1	NA	CSARGGSGQGIDTQYF	TGCAGTGCTAGAGGGGGGTCGGGACAGGGGATAGATACGCAGTATTTT
TRBV7-8	TRBJ2-1	NA	NA	CASSLETDYNEQFF	TGTGCCAGCAGCTTAGAGACAGACTACAATGAGCAGTTCTTC
TRBV6-6	TRBJ2-7	TRBD2	few	CATLAGDEQYF	TGTGCCACACTAGCGGGGGACGAGCAGTACTTC
TRBV7-9	TRBJ1-1	NA	NA	CASSLSTEEDFF	TGTGCCAGCAGCTTAAGTACCGAAGAAGATTTCTTT
TRBV4-2	TRBJ2-7	NA	NA	CASSQGPYEQYF	TGTGCCAGCAGCCAAGGTCCCTACGAGCAGTACTTC
TRBV27	TRBJ2-2	TRBD1	few	CASSSIGGSGELFF	TGTGCCAGCAGTTCGATAGGGGGCTCCGGGGAGCTGTTTTTT
TRBV29-1	TRBJ2-2	TRBD1	many	CSVEAGGVGELFF	TGCAGCGTTGAGGCAGGGGGCGTCGGGGAGCTGTTTTTT
TRBV19	TRBJ1-2	TRBD1	NA	CASGQGAGYTF	TGTGCCAGCGGACAGGGCGCGGGCTACACCTTC
TRBV6-5	TRBJ2-3	NA	NA	CASSSTASSTDTQYF	TGTGCCAGCAGTTCGACAGCGTCTAGCACAGATACGCAGTATTTT
TRBV7-3	TRBJ2-1	NA	few	CASSPPGARFNNEQFF	TGTGCCAGCAGCCCTCCAGGGGCAAGATTTAACAATGAGCAGTTCTTC
TRBV7-3	TRBJ2-7	TRBD1	few	CASSSTGQGGSVQYF	TGTGCCAGCAGCTCGACAGGACAGGGTGGATCGGTGCAGTACTTC
TRBV19	TRBJ2-1	NA	NA	CASSISPSSGEQFF	TGTGCCAGTAGTATAAGCCCCAGTTCTGGGGAGCAGTTCTTC
TRBV7-9	TRBJ2-3	NA	few	CASSSPGQLHRDTQYF	TGTGCCAGCAGCTCCCCGGGACAACTTCACCGAGATACGCAGTATTTT
TRBV3-1	TRBJ1-1	NA	NA	CASSQDEDLMNTEAFF	TGTGCCAGCAGCCAAGATGAGGATTTAATGAACACTGAAGCTTTCTTT
TRBV5-6	TRBJ2-2	NA	few	CASSLWGAPTGELFF	TGTGCCAGCAGCTTGTGGGGGGCGCCCACCGGGGAGCTGTTTTTT
TRBV29-1	TRBJ2-4	NA	few	CSVEDRGELNIQYF	TGCAGCGTTGAAGATCGAGGGGAGTTGAACATTCAGTACTTC
TRBV7-3	TRBJ2-2	TRBD1	few	CASSFGTGGPGELFF	TGTGCCAGCAGCTTCGGGACAGGAGGACCCGGGGAGCTGTTTTTT
TRBV5-1	TRBJ2-7	TRBD2	few	CASSFRLAGGSYEQYF	TGCGCCAGCAGCTTCCGACTAGCGGGGGGCTCCTACGAGCAGTACTTC
TRBV4-1	TRBJ2-1	NA	few	CASSQAFAGGNEQFF	TGCGCCAGCAGCCAAGCCTTCGCAGGCGGCAATGAGCAGTTCTTC
TRBV6-5	TRBJ1-2	NA	few	CASSYGIRGGYGYTF	TGTGCCAGCAGTTACGGAATCAGGGGCGGGTATGGCTACACCTTC
TRBV6-5	TRBJ1-1	TRBD1	few	CASSSGTGVSREAFF	TGTGCCAGCAGTTCCGGGACAGGGGTCTCAAGGGAAGCTTTCTTT
TRBV4-1	TRBJ1-6	TRBD1	few	CASSHVATGDYNSPLHF	TGCGCCAGCAGCCACGTAGCGACAGGGGATTATAATTCACCCCTCCACTTT
TRBV3-1	TRBJ1-2	NA	few	CASSSRPHGPYGYTF	TGTGCCAGCAGCTCCCGGCCCCACGGCCCCTATGGCTACACCTTC
TRBV27	TRBJ2-7	NA	NA	CASSSPHEQYF	TGTGCCAGCAGCTCCCCTCACGAGCAGTACTTC
TRBV2	TRBJ2-1	NA	few	CASSEGGLGEQFF	TGTGCCAGCAGTGAAGGGGGCTTAGGTGAGCAGTTCTTC
TRBV13	TRBJ2-6	TRBD1	few	CASSPTPGTGLAGANVLTF	TGTGCCAGCAGCCCCACCCCCGGGACAGGGTTAGCTGGGGCCAACGTCCTGACTTTC
TRBV3-1	TRBJ2-2	NA	few	CASSQEEGPNTGELFF	TGTGCCAGCAGCCAAGAAGAGGGACCGAACACCGGGGAGCTGTTTTTT
TRBV5-4	TRBJ2-7	NA	NA	CASSPPLRDSVSYEQYF	TGTGCCAGCAGCCCACCCCTCCGGGACTCTGTCTCCTACGAGCAGTACTTC
TRBV12-3/TRBV12-4	TRBJ2-2	TRBD1	many	CASSFVARATGSIGELFF	TGTGCCAGCAGTTTTGTCGCTAGGGCGACAGGGAGCATCGGGGAGCTGTTTTTT